The clone carrying this TCR beta chain was observed a few times. Its antigen is not identified. One junction end does not reproduce the germline sequence, and a read error may be involved. The source of the sample is a study of blood T cells in healthy people across ages. With a J-beta primer mix and a sample-barcoded 5' primer, a second PCR ran 7 to 11 cycles. MiXCR, run by TCRdb on the 5' RACE reads, gives a single entry per CDR3 protein. The table has hundreds of thousands of distinct CDR3 sequences, approximately 26% seen once; the top ten hold roughly 3.5%. Regarding the study as a whole: Total diversity from one million sequenced T cells was likely underestimated.

The germline V gene has CDR1 ENHRY and CDR2 SYGVKD. The CDR3 extends over 16 amino acids. Healthy Russian Caucasian donors spanned ages roughly 6 to 100 years. These same records also appear under a second study, on T cells of mothers and their children. As that study records: For cDNA synthesis, the complete extracted RNA was used (roughly 1.5 ug per 15 ul). Related and unrelated pairs show TCR recombination output that thymic selection shapes similarly.

Sequenced sample: blood. The V gene is TRBV10-3, the J gene TRBJ1-1; unclear D gene. This TCR came from a boy aged 2-15 years in good health. This CDR3 reads CAISDGVGLGGQVAFF. DNA of the CDR3: TGCGCCATCAGTGATGGGGTCGGGTTAGGAGGCCAAGTAGCTTTCTTT.